Presented here are 16 T cell receptor beta chains from one specimen sequenced in a study of cytomegalovirus exposure and HLA in healthy donors. This PCR relied on a set of 60 Vbeta primers and 13 Jbeta primers. Repertoires were generated with immunoSEQ multiplex PCR, while TCRdb's copy carries only in-frame clones and drops some. The sample has roughly 200,000 clones; the top ten hold around 6%. Sequencing was performed on PBMCs. The receptors originated from a man aged 25 to 40 in good health and CMV-seronegative.

The chain is built from TRBV18 and TRBJ2-7; possible D gene TRBD2, 7 bases. Trimming pared 0 bases from V and 2 bases from J, leaving 11 bases between. CDR3 length: 15 amino acids. The germline gives CDR1 KGHSH, CDR2 LQKENI. The CDR3 DNA sequence: TGTGCCAGCTCACCACCCGCGGGGGCAGCCTACGAGCAGTACTTC. Translated: CASSPPAGAAYEQYF.

This chain connects TRBV28 to TRBJ1-1; TRBD1 is a possible D gene (6 bases). The CDR3 is 14 residues long. V lost 6 bases, J lost 3 bases, and 14 bases lay in between. CDR1 MDHEN and CDR2 SYDVKM come from the germline V gene. The CDR3 spells CASSSQGKDTEAFF. The CDR3 bases are TGTGCCAGCAGCTCACAGGGTAAAGACACTGAAGCTTTCTTT.

The J gene is TRBJ1-2, the V gene TRBV19; 7 bases map to TRBD1. CDR3 length: 14 amino acids. V lost 4 bases to trimming and J lost 4 bases; unmatched junction nucleotides: 6. Germline V gene data show CDR1 as LNHDA and CDR2 as SQIVND (reference sequence). The CDR3 is CASSKDRVGYGYTF. CDR3 in DNA: TGTGCCAGTAGTAAAGACAGGGTAGGCTATGGCTACACCTTC.

The rearrangement links TRBV15 to TRBJ2-5; 8 bases are a match to TRBD2. The junction had 8 bases not matched to a gene; V was cut back by 1 base and J by 4 bases. From germline, CDR1 is LNHNV and CDR2 YYDKDF (reference sequence). The CDR3 totals 16 residues. CDR3 DNA: TGTGCCACCAGCAGAGCTCGGGGGGGCGGGGGAGAGACCCAGTACTTC. Translated, it gives CATSRARGGGGETQYF. Filled out from reference TRBV15 and TRBJ2-5, the complete variable domain reads DAMVIQNPRYQVTQFGKPVTLSCSQTLNHNVMYWYQQKSSQAPKLLFHYYDKDFNNEADTPDNFQSRRPNTSFCFLDIRSPGLGDTAMYLCATSRARGGGGETQYFGPGTRLLVL.

This chain connects TRBV27 to TRBJ2-7, with a possible D match to TRBD2 (6 bases). Germline CDR1 MNHEY, CDR2 SMNVEV (reference sequence). The CDR3 spans 15 residues. The germline V and J ends were trimmed by 0 bases and 7 bases, with 16 bases remaining between them. In DNA form, the CDR3 reads TGTGCCAGCAGTTTATCGGCGGGGACCACCCTGGAGCAGTACTTC. Protein sequence: CASSLSAGTTLEQYF.

V is TRBV5-6 and J is TRBJ1-4, with 9 bases aligning to TRBD1. V gave up 1 base and J gave up 2 bases; unmatched junction bases: 9. This CDR3 has 18 residues. Germline values: CDR1 SGHDT, CDR2 YYEEEE. The CDR3 DNA sequence: TGTGCCAGCAGCTTGATTGACACAGGGGGCGCGACTAATGAAAAACTGTTTTTT. As protein: CASSLIDTGGATNEKLFF.

The V call is TRBV7-6, the J call TRBJ2-1, with D hard to call. V was clipped by 0 bases and J by 0 bases, with 6 bases between them. The CDR3 runs to 15 residues. The V gene's germline CDR1 is SGHVS and CDR2 FNYEAQ. CDR3 nucleotides: TGTGCCAGCAGCTTAGCTTGGAGCTCCTACAATGAGCAGTTCTTC. Translated: CASSLAWSSYNEQFF.

The V gene is TRBV9, the J gene TRBJ2-4; D gene ambiguous. Deletions cut 4 bases from V and 0 bases from J, with 14 bases between. CDR3 length: 16 amino acids. Germline V CDR1 and CDR2: SGDLS, YYNGEE. The CDR3 DNA sequence: TGTGCCAGCAGCCCAGGTCGGTCTATAGCCAAAAACATTCAGTACTTC. Translating it yields CASSPGRSIAKNIQYF.

This sequence joins TRBV15 and TRBJ2-2, with D tentatively TRBD2 (5 bases). Germline V gene sequence: CDR1 LNHNV, CDR2 YYDKDF (reference sequence). The CDR3 has 13 residues. Trimming removed 6 bases from V and 7 bases from J, with 12 bases in between. Written as DNA, the CDR3 is TGTGCCACCAGGATTACGGGATTCGGGGAGCTGTTTTTT. It encodes CATRITGFGELFF.

V gene TRBV11-2 combines with J gene TRBJ2-7; 11 positions match TRBD2. Trimming cost V 6 bases and J 3 bases; bases outside gene matches: 7. This CDR3 region has 15 residues. Per the germline V gene, CDR1 is SGHAT and CDR2 is FQNNGV. CDR3 loop: CASRPLAGGLYEQYF. As DNA, the CDR3 is TGTGCCAGCAGACCCCTAGCGGGAGGACTCTACGAGCAGTACTTC.

This rearrangement joins TRBV5-6 to TRBJ1-5; a possible D gene is TRBD1 (6 bases). Trimming pared 3 bases from V and 6 bases from J, leaving 13 bases between. The CDR3 contains 14 residues. Germline V gene sequence: CDR1 SGHDT, CDR2 YYEEEE. This CDR3 reads CASSSQGRGQPQHF. In nucleotides, the CDR3 is TGTGCCAGCAGCTCACAGGGACGGGGTCAGCCCCAGCATTTT.

V is TRBV30 and J is TRBJ1-1; the D gene is possibly TRBD1 (6 bases). Germline CDR1 reads GTSNPN; CDR2 reads SVGIG (reference sequence). The CDR3 has 16 amino acids. V dropped 3 bases and J dropped 2 bases, with 19 bases sitting between them. CDR3 residues: CAWSVSWTAFNTEAFF. The CDR3 region has the DNA TGTGCCTGGAGCGTGTCTTGGACAGCCTTTAACACTGAAGCTTTCTTT.

V usage is TRBV7-8 and J usage is TRBJ2-7, with 7 bases aligning to TRBD1. CDR1 is SGHVS and CDR2 is FQNEAQ in the germline V gene. V trimming: 1 base; J trimming: 2 bases; junction bases outside the gene matches: 8. CDR3 length: 16 amino acids. The CDR3 region has the DNA TGTGCCAGCAGCTTAGGCTCGCCGACAGGGACCTACGAGCAGTACTTC. Translating it yields CASSLGSPTGTYEQYF.

This sequence joins TRBV5-1 and TRBJ2-5; 7 bases map to TRBD2. With V trimmed by 4 bases and J by 5 bases, 14 bases remained unmatched. Looked up from germline, CDR1 is SGHRS and CDR2 is YFSETQ. The length of the CDR3 is 16 residues. The CDR3 reads CASSEAVGGSGETQYF. The CDR3 coding sequence is TGCGCCAGCAGCGAGGCCGTAGGCGGGAGCGGCGAGACCCAGTACTTC.

The chain recombines TRBV11-3 with TRBJ2-1; D gene uncertain. The length of the CDR3 is 11 residues. Deletions cut 4 bases from V and 6 bases from J, with 4 bases between. The germline gives CDR1 SGHNT, CDR2 YENEEA. CDR3: CASSSLNEQFF. CDR3 in DNA: TGTGCCAGCAGCTCCCTCAATGAGCAGTTCTTC.

The chain recombines TRBV5-8 with TRBJ2-5; TRBD1 matches 7 bases. The CDR3 has 15 amino acids. J gave up 5 bases and V 2 bases, and 9 bases lay outside the gene matches. CDR1 is SGHTS and CDR2 is YDEGEE in the germline V gene. The CDR3 DNA follows: TGTGCCAGCAGCTTTACAGGGGCCATTGGGGAGACCCAGTACTTC. As protein: CASSFTGAIGETQYF.